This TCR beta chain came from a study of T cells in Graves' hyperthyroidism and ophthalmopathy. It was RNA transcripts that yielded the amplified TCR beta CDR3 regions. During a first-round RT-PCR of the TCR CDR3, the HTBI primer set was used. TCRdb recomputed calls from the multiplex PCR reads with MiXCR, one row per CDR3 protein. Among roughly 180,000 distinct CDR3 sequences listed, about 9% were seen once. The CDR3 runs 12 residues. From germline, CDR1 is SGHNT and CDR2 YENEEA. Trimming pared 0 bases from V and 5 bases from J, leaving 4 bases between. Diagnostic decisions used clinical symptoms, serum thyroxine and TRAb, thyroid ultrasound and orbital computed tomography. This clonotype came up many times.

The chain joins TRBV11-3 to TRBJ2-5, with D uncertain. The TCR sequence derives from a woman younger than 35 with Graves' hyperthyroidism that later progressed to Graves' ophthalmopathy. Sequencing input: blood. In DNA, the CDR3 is TGTGCCAGCAGCTTAGACCGGGAGACCCAGTACTTC. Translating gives CASSLDRETQYF.